The rows below give T cell receptor beta chains drawn from one sample of a study of yellow fever vaccine responses in identical twins. A single record per CDR3 protein comes from TCRdb applying MiXCR to the RT-PCR reads. The sample yields 14,000 or so distinct CDR3 sequences, approximately 84% seen once. Sequencing used T cells from blood (PBMCs), unsorted or a sorted subset (not recorded which), obtained before or after yellow fever vaccination (not recorded which). These receptors all stem from a young woman who received the yellow fever vaccine. The conserved cysteine and the conserved F or W are not part of the CDR3 here. The order of the fields is J gene, V gene, CDR3 protein.

TRBJ2-5 TRBV14 ASSRLGEQETQY
TRBJ2-1 TRBV18 ASSPLAGSSYNEQF
TRBJ2-2 TRBV11-3 ASSWDGRTTGELF
TRBJ1-6 TRBV6-2/TRBV6-3 ASSYSDRSYNSPLH
TRBJ2-1 TRBV6-5 ASSYFREFNEQF
TRBJ2-5 TRBV20-1 SARVVAGGAETQY
TRBJ2-3 TRBV28 ASVTGLSTDTQY
TRBJ1-5 TRBV3-1 ASSQADRGGQPQH
TRBJ1-1 TRBV7-1 ASSSLLRGSADTEAF
TRBJ2-1 TRBV29-1 SVGAIEQF
TRBJ1-2 TRBV6-5 ASSYRGGYGYT
TRBJ1-1 TRBV7-9 ASNGDMNTEAF
TRBJ1-2 TRBV10-3 AITKDRGRMNYGYT
TRBJ2-3 TRBV2 ASSLATWTDTQY
TRBJ1-3 TRBV5-1 ASRGGTGDWPIY
TRBJ2-7 TRBV28 ASSGGQVIYEQY
TRBJ2-7 TRBV2 ASSEGPQY
TRBJ1-5 TRBV12-3/TRBV12-4 ASSLEGKGQPQH
TRBJ1-4 TRBV11-3 ASSSVVGEKLF
TRBJ2-7 TRBV10-3 AISESNGGSEQY
TRBJ1-5 TRBV6-1 ASSTYRANQPQH
TRBJ2-6 TRBV18 ASSILERGANVLT
TRBJ1-1 TRBV20-1 SARDSGADTEAF
TRBJ1-6 TRBV18 ASSPGKTNSPLH
TRBJ2-5 TRBV5-1 ASSLGQETQY
TRBJ1-2 TRBV13 ASTGQGARYGYT
TRBJ1-5 TRBV28 ASSGLKVEPQH
TRBJ1-5 TRBV5-6 ASSFLGGNQPQH
TRBJ2-1 TRBV7-8 ASRRIGTSGGSSANEQF
TRBJ1-4 TRBV20-1 SAIRQGEKLF
TRBJ1-1 TRBV18 ASSTQMTGRPEAF
TRBJ2-1 TRBV12-3/TRBV12-4 ASSLDLGNEQF
TRBJ1-1 TRBV4-2 ASSQLIQRTGSTEAF
TRBJ2-5 TRBV29-1 SVSSGTLGTQY
TRBJ2-7 TRBV20-1 SARDNYEQY
TRBJ1-1 TRBV11-1 ASSLQNMNTEAF
TRBJ1-5 TRBV29-1 SVANTGTGGFQPQH
TRBJ1-1 TRBV12-3/TRBV12-4 ASSSQIINTEAF
TRBJ2-3 TRBV29-1 SVVERELLDTQY
TRBJ1-5 TRBV2 ASSDRQKSNQPQH
TRBJ2-1 TRBV2 ASRPVGGISYNEQF
TRBJ1-2 TRBV20-1 SVREQNYGYT
TRBJ1-1 TRBV12-3/TRBV12-4 ASTTNRWLTEAF
TRBJ1-3 TRBV11-3 ASSLGTDNTIY
TRBJ2-2 TRBV5-1 ASSLSESGELF
TRBJ2-3 TRBV25-1 ASRRQGLAGADTQY
TRBJ2-1 TRBV7-7 ASSSLTSYNEQF
TRBJ1-1 TRBV28 ASTSWTDAF
TRBJ2-5 TRBV20-1 SAILTSETQY
TRBJ2-3 TRBV5-1 ASSDGQPRRY
TRBJ2-1 TRBV6-1 ASSNIAGVDTEQF
TRBJ2-7 TRBV7-9 ASSMGQGAGEQY
TRBJ2-5 TRBV15 ATSRDQGLDQY
TRBJ2-5 TRBV27 ASRKLGGGRETQY
TRBJ2-1 TRBV12-3/TRBV12-4 ASSPRGGSYNEQF
TRBJ1-6 TRBV11-3 ASSLEGQGLRSPLH
TRBJ2-4 TRBV11-3 ASSPNWGENIQY
TRBJ2-3 TRBV20-1 SALPLDWRADTQY
TRBJ1-5 TRBV13 ASSLGTTGISNQPQH
TRBJ2-3 TRBV5-1 ASSHTGTDTQY